This T cell receptor beta chain emerged from a study of Graves' ophthalmopathy and Graves' hyperthyroidism. Overall study: Ophthalmopathy not arising within 18 months of follow-up defined hyperthyroidism as stable.

Hyperthyroidism patients, all newly diagnosed, had under 2 months' duration and ages of 18 to 65. Enrollment excluded any patients with other autoimmune diseases, uncontrolled infections, pregnancy or lactation. Clinicians made diagnoses from clinical symptoms, serum thyroxine, TRAb, thyroid ultrasound and orbital computed tomography. Trimming took 2 bases from V and 4 from J, leaving 9 bases between them. CDR3 length: 13 amino acids. Germline loops: CDR1 SQVTM, CDR2 ANQGSEA. The table lists this clonotype with many counts. Amplification targeted the TCR beta CDR3 regions, with RNA transcripts as the source material. First-round RT-PCR employed HTBI primers, with a second-round multiplex PCR after it. One entry per CDR3 protein, called by TCRdb with MiXCR from the multiplex PCR reads. The repertoire consists of roughly 1.1 million distinct CDR3 sequences, with about 40% occurring once and the leading ten covering around 10%.

The source is an adult man with Graves' hyperthyroidism. What was sequenced was peripheral blood or thyroid tissue (not recorded which). The rearrangement links TRBV29-1 to TRBJ1-3; tentatively, D is TRBD1 (6 bases). DNA of the CDR3: TGCAGCGTTGAAAAGGGGGAAGGAAACACCATATATTTT. This encodes CSVEKGEGNTIYF.